What follows is one T cell receptor (beta chain) and its context. The CDR3 loop spans 17 amino acids. Germline V gene sequence: CDR1 SGHTA, CDR2 FQGTGA. After removal of 3 bases from V and 5 bases from J, the junction contained 11 bases not matched to a gene. The sample originates from a study of blood T cell repertoires in COVID-19. Overall study context: Sites across the United States, Italy and Spain contributed samples from acute and convalescent COVID-19. PBMCs, B-cell-depleted T cells, or T cells provided the cDNA or gDNA that made up the material.

Data came from immunoSEQ multiplex PCR; TCRdb stores just in-frame clones and leaves some out. The sample has roughly 210,000 clones; around 86% are singletons. The sequencing sample was made of PBMCs or T cells enriched from blood (not recorded which). The chain has TRBV7-3 and TRBJ2-3; 10 positions agree with TRBD1. The receptor was derived from a young man in a cohort exposed to, infected with or recovered from COVID-19 (not recorded which). The CDR3 region has the DNA TGTGCCAGCAGCTTCAAGACCCGGGACAGGGGAGGAGATACGCAGTATTTT. It yields the protein CASSFKTRDRGGDTQYF.